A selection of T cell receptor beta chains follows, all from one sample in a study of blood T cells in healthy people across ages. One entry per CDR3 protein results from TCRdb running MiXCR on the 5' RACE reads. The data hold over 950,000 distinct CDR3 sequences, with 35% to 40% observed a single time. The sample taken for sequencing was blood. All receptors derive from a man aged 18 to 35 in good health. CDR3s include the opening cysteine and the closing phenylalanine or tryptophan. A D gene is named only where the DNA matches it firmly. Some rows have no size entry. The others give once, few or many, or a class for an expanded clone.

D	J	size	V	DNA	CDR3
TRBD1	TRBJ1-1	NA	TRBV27	TGTGCCAGCAGTTTAGGATTGTCAGGGGACAGGGGGGGGGCTGAAGCTTTCTTT	CASSLGLSGDRGGAEAFF
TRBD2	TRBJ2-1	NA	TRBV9	TGTGCCAGCAGCGTTGAAGGACTAGCGGGCTACAATGAGCAGTTCTTC	CASSVEGLAGYNEQFF
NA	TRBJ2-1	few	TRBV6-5	TGTGCCAGCAGTACCCGGCTTGAGCAGTTCTTC	CASSTRLEQFF
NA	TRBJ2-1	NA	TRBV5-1	TGCGCCAGCAGCTTGGAGGGGCTAGCCGTCTACAATGAGCAGTTCTTC	CASSLEGLAVYNEQFF
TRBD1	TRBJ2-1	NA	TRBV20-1	TGCAGTGCTGCCAGGGGGAGCTCCTACAATGAGCAGTTCTTC	CSAARGSSYNEQFF
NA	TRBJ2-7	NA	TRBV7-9	TGTGTCAGCAGCCTAACTGGACAGAGCTCCTACGAGCAGTACTTC	CVSSLTGQSSYEQYF
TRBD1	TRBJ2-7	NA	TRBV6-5	TGTGCCAGCAGGGGTCTCTTGACAGGGGGCTACGAGCAGTACTTC	CASRGLLTGGYEQYF
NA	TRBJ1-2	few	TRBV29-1	TGCAGCGTTGAAGAGCTGGGGATGGCAGGCTATGGCTACACCTTC	CSVEELGMAGYGYTF
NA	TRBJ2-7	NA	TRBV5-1	TGCGCCAGCAGCTTTAACAGCCGCCCCGGCGCCCGATGTCTCCTCTACGAGCAGTACTTC	CASSFNSRPGARCLLYEQYF
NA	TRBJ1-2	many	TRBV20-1	TGCAGTGCTAGAGTCCCTCCAAACTATGGCTACACCTTC	CSARVPPNYGYTF
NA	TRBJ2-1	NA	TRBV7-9	TGTGCCAGCAGCTCGTCCGGACAGAGAAACAATGAGCAGTTCTTC	CASSSSGQRNNEQFF
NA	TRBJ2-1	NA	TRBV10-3	TGTGCCATCAGTGAGTCGGGGGAGCTCTACAATGAGCAGTTCTTC	CAISESGELYNEQFF
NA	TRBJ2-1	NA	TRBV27	TGTGCCAGCAGTCCCCCGGGGGTCTCCTACAATGAGCAGTTCTTC	CASSPPGVSYNEQFF
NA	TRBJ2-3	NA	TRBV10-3	TGTGCCATCGGTGAGGCCACAGATACGCAGTATTTT	CAIGEATDTQYF
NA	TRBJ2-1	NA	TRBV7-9	TGTGCCAGCAGCACCAGACAAGGGCAGTTCTTC	CASSTRQGQFF
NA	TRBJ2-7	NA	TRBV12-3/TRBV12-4	TGTGCCAGCAGTTTGGCTTACAGCCCACGGGACGAGCAGTACTTC	CASSLAYSPRDEQYF
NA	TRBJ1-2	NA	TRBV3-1	TGTGCCAGCAGCCAAGAAGTGGGGCCGCCTTATTATGGCTACACCTTC	CASSQEVGPPYYGYTF
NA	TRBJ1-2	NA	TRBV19	TGTGCCAGTACCTTCCGGGGGAGTTATGGCTACACCTTC	CASTFRGSYGYTF
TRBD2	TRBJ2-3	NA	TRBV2	TGTGCCAGCAGGGGTGGACTAGCGGGGGGCACAGATACGCAGTATTTT	CASRGGLAGGTDTQYF
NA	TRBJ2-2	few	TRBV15	TGTGCCACCAGCAGAGATAGCGCTGACGGGGAGCTGTTTTTT	CATSRDSADGELFF
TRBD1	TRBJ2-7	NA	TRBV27	TGTGCCAGCAGTCCTCCCGGGACAGTCTCCTACGAGCAGTACTTC	CASSPPGTVSYEQYF
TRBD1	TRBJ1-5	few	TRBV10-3	TGTGCCATCAAGGACAGGATAGATCAGCCCCAGCATTTT	CAIKDRIDQPQHF
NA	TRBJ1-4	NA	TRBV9	TGTGCCAGCAGCGTAAGCGCAGACAATGAAAAACTGTTTTTT	CASSVSADNEKLFF
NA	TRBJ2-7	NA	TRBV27	TGTGCCAGCAGTTTAGGGCAGACCTACGAGCGGTACTTC	CASSLGQTYERYF
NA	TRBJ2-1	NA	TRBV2	TGTGCCAGTAGACTAGTGCGTAACAATGAGCAGTTCTTC	CASRLVRNNEQFF
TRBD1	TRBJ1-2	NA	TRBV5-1	TGCGCCAGCAGCTTGGAACAGGGGGATGGCTACACCTTC	CASSLEQGDGYTF
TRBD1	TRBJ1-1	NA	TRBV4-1	TGCGCCAGCAGCCAAGTGGGCAGACAGGGGGTATTCATGAACACTGAAGCTTTCTTT	CASSQVGRQGVFMNTEAFF
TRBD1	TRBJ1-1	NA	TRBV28	TGTGCCAGCAGCACCGGGACAGAAATTGCTGAAGCTTTCTTT	CASSTGTEIAEAFF
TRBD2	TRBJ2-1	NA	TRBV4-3	TGCGCCAGCAGCCAAGTGACGGGGGGACCCTACAATGAGCAGTTCTTC	CASSQVTGGPYNEQFF